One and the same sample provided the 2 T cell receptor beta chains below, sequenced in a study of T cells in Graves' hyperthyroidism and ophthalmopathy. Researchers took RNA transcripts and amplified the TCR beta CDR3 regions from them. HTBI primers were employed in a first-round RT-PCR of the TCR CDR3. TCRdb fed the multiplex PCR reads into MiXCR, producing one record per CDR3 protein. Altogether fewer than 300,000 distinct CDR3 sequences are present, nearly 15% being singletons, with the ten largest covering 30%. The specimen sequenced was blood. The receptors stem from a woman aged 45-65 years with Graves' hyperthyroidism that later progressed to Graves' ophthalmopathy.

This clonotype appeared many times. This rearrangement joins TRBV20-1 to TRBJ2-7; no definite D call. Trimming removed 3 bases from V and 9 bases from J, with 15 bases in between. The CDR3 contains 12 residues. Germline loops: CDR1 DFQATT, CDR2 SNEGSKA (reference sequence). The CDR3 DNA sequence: TGCAGTGCTAGGCCGGGCGGAGCCGCGCAGTACTTC. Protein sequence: CSARPGGAAQYF.

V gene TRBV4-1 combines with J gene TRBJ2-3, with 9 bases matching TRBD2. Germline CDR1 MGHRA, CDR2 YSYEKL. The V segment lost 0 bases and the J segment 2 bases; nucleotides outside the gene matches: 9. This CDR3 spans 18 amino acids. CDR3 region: CASSQDPLAGTFTDTQYF. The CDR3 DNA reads TGCGCCAGCAGCCAAGATCCGCTAGCGGGGACTTTCACAGATACGCAGTATTTT.